These T cell receptor beta chains were read from a single sample in a study of blood T cell repertoires in COVID-19. Libraries were prepared by immunoSEQ multiplex PCR; TCRdb keeps only in-frame clonotypes and omits some of them. The sample consists of more than 200,000 clones, over 65% of them appearing once. The sample consisted of peripheral blood. Receptors originate from a woman in her 70s with active or convalescent COVID-19. Each CDR3 is given with its conserved first and last residue. Each record gives: J gene, V gene, clone size, D gene, CDR3 protein, CDR3 DNA. D genes are given only for firm matches. Clone size is shown for a subset of rows, as once, few, many or a class of expanded clone.

J gene: TRBJ1-1; V gene: TRBV19; clone size: NA; D gene: NA; CDR3 protein: CASSYRENTEAFF; CDR3 DNA: TGTGCCAGTAGCTACAGGGAGAACACTGAAGCTTTCTTT
J gene: TRBJ1-2; V gene: TRBV30; clone size: NA; D gene: TRBD1; CDR3 protein: CAWNRDRGYGYTF; CDR3 DNA: TGTGCCTGGAATCGGGACAGAGGCTATGGCTACACCTTC
J gene: TRBJ2-7; V gene: TRBV11-2; clone size: NA; D gene: TRBD2; CDR3 protein: CASSPWGGSYEQYF; CDR3 DNA: TGTGCCAGCAGCCCGTGGGGGGGCTCCTACGAGCAGTACTTC
J gene: TRBJ1-6; V gene: TRBV3-1/TRBV3-2; clone size: NA; D gene: NA; CDR3 protein: CASSQGSGLSSPLHF; CDR3 DNA: TGTGCCAGCAGCCAAGGTAGCGGTTTGAGTTCACCCCTCCACTTT
J gene: TRBJ2-1; V gene: TRBV2; clone size: NA; D gene: NA; CDR3 protein: CASSPSAYSYNEQFF; CDR3 DNA: TGTGCCAGCAGTCCTTCCGCCTACTCCTACAATGAGCAGTTCTTC
J gene: TRBJ1-1; V gene: TRBV25-1; clone size: NA; D gene: NA; CDR3 protein: CASSETVSTEAFF; CDR3 DNA: TGTGCCAGCAGTGAAACAGTGAGCACTGAAGCTTTCTTT
J gene: TRBJ2-3; V gene: TRBV7-9; clone size: once; D gene: NA; CDR3 protein: CASSQGGSTDTQYF; CDR3 DNA: TGTGCCAGCAGCCAGGGGGGAAGCACAGATACGCAGTATTTT
J gene: TRBJ2-3; V gene: TRBV6-1; clone size: NA; D gene: TRBD2; CDR3 protein: CASSEDPGLDITDTQYF; CDR3 DNA: TGTGCCAGCAGTGAAGATCCGGGACTAGATATAACAGATACGCAGTATTTT
J gene: TRBJ2-7; V gene: TRBV21-1; clone size: many; D gene: NA; CDR3 protein: CASSLNKGRHYEQYF; CDR3 DNA: TGTGCCAGCAGCCTGAATAAGGGGCGGCACTACGAGCAGTACTTC
J gene: TRBJ2-2; V gene: TRBV27; clone size: NA; D gene: TRBD1; CDR3 protein: CASSLSDREHPGELFF; CDR3 DNA: TGTGCCAGCAGTTTATCGGACAGGGAACACCCCGGGGAGCTGTTTTTT
J gene: TRBJ2-7; V gene: TRBV21-1; clone size: NA; D gene: NA; CDR3 protein: CASSTTGGLDYEQYF; CDR3 DNA: TGTGCCAGCAGCACCACAGGGGGGTTGGACTACGAGCAGTACTTC
J gene: TRBJ1-6; V gene: TRBV7-2; clone size: NA; D gene: TRBD1; CDR3 protein: CASSQRDRASPLHF; CDR3 DNA: TGTGCCAGCAGCCAACGCGACAGGGCTTCACCCCTCCACTTT